Listed below are T cell receptor beta chains from one sample, sequenced in a study of T cells in Graves' hyperthyroidism and ophthalmopathy. Each CDR3 protein gets one entry after TCRdb re-called the multiplex PCR reads with MiXCR. The table records approximately 610,000 distinct CDR3 sequences, roughly 15% of them present only once. The material sequenced was blood. The receptor source for this set is a woman aged 40 to 50 with Graves' ophthalmopathy. Each CDR3 is given with its conserved first and last residue. Each record gives: clone size, D gene, J gene, V gene, CDR3 protein, CDR3 DNA. A D gene is named only where the DNA matches it firmly. A clone size is listed for some rows: how often the clone was seen (once, few, many), or a class if it is expanded.

many	TRBD2	TRBJ2-7	TRBV6-5	CASSYTSGRDEQYF	TGTGCCAGCAGTTACACTAGCGGGAGAGACGAGCAGTACTTC
many	TRBD1	TRBJ2-7	TRBV29-1	CSVRDRGSYEQYF	TGCAGCGTTAGGGACAGGGGCTCTTACGAGCAGTACTTC
many	-	TRBJ2-4	TRBV12-3/TRBV12-4	CASSLALHIQYF	TGTGCCAGCAGTTTAGCGCTCCACATTCAGTACTTC
few	-	TRBJ1-1	TRBV6-2/TRBV6-3	CASSRPDGGGTEAFF	TGTGCCAGCAGCCGCCCGGATGGAGGGGGCACTGAAGCTTTCTTT
many	TRBD1	TRBJ1-5	TRBV28	CASRPTGLGNQPQHF	TGTGCCAGCAGACCGACAGGGTTGGGGAATCAGCCCCAGCATTTT
many	TRBD1	TRBJ1-5	TRBV19	CASSIGTGGRVNQPQHF	TGTGCCAGTAGTATTGGGACAGGGGGTCGCGTCAATCAGCCCCAGCATTTT
many	-	TRBJ2-7	TRBV7-9	CASSLAPGPRAMNEQYF	TGTGCCAGCAGCTTAGCGCCGGGGCCCAGGGCTATGAACGAGCAGTACTTC
many	-	TRBJ1-5	TRBV12-3/TRBV12-4	CASSLEGRGDQPQHF	TGTGCCAGCAGTTTAGAGGGGCGCGGGGATCAGCCCCAGCATTTT
many	-	TRBJ2-7	TRBV20-1	CSARVPGVHEQYF	TGCAGTGCTAGAGTTCCAGGGGTCCACGAGCAGTACTTC
many	-	TRBJ2-7	TRBV20-1	CSAVSREEQYF	TGCAGTGCTGTAAGCCGGGAGGAGCAGTACTTC
-	-	TRBJ2-2	TRBV6-2/TRBV6-3	CATHEVGYTGELFF	TGTGCCACCCATGAAGTCGGGTACACCGGGGAGCTGTTTTTT
many	TRBD2	TRBJ2-5	TRBV12-3/TRBV12-4	CASSFFGERDLKETQYF	TGTGCCAGCAGTTTTTTCGGTGAGCGGGACCTAAAAGAGACCCAGTACTTC
-	-	TRBJ2-7	TRBV28	CASSPHFEQYF	TGTGCCAGCAGTCCGCATTTCGAGCAGTACTTC
many	TRBD2	TRBJ2-7	TRBV7-8	CASSFLAGSRQNYEQYF	TGTGCCAGCAGCTTTCTAGCGGGAAGTCGTCAGAACTACGAGCAGTACTTC
-	-	TRBJ2-7	TRBV7-9	CASSLTASPYYEQYF	TGTGCCAGCAGCCTGACCGCGAGTCCATATTACGAGCAGTACTTC
-	-	TRBJ1-2	TRBV3-1	CASGAGSSNYGYTF	TGTGCCAGCGGGGCCGGATCCTCCAACTATGGCTACACCTTC
many	-	TRBJ2-4	TRBV27	CASSPARAGNIQYF	TGTGCCAGCAGCCCAGCGAGGGCGGGAAACATTCAGTACTTC
many	-	TRBJ2-7	TRBV11-3	CASSLRGTTSYEQYF	TGTGCCAGCAGCTTACGAGGGACGACCTCCTACGAGCAGTACTTC
-	-	TRBJ2-7	TRBV4-1	CASSAPGTEQYF	TGCGCCAGCAGCGCACCGGGGACCGAGCAGTACTTC
many	-	TRBJ1-2	TRBV19	CASSPSGTLTYGYTF	TGTGCCAGTAGTCCATCCGGGACACTAACCTATGGCTACACCTTC
-	-	TRBJ2-3	TRBV7-3	CASSSSGSDTQYF	TGTGCCAGCAGCTCGTCCGGGTCAGATACGCAGTATTTT
many	TRBD1	TRBJ2-2	TRBV6-1	CASSRLGTGGPGELFF	TGTGCCAGCAGTCGCCTCGGGACAGGGGGTCCCGGGGAGCTGTTTTTT
many	TRBD2	TRBJ2-7	TRBV27	CASRLGLADGYEQYF	TGTGCCAGCAGGCTGGGACTAGCGGATGGCTACGAGCAGTACTTC
many	-	TRBJ1-5	TRBV16	CASSYRESNQPQHF	TGTGCCAGCAGCTACAGGGAAAGCAATCAGCCCCAGCATTTT
many	-	TRBJ1-5	TRBV12-3/TRBV12-4	CASTRDGGQPQHF	TGTGCCAGCACCCGGGATGGTGGGCAGCCCCAGCATTTT
-	-	TRBJ2-7	TRBV20-1	CSAFPQLTSPMFEQYF	TGCAGTGCTTTCCCACAACTGACTAGTCCCATGTTCGAGCAGTACTTC
many	-	TRBJ2-7	TRBV11-1	CASSPGTLSPRGEQYF	TGTGCCAGCAGCCCCGGGACCTTATCCCCCCGGGGCGAGCAGTACTTC
many	-	TRBJ2-7	TRBV7-9	CASSLEGSTYEQYF	TGTGCCAGCAGCTTAGAGGGCAGCACCTACGAGCAGTACTTC
many	TRBD1	TRBJ2-2	TRBV27	CASSSGTGVFLSGELFF	TGTGCCAGCAGTTCTGGGACAGGGGTCTTCCTCTCCGGGGAGCTGTTTTTT
many	-	TRBJ2-3	TRBV27	CASSLNGGGTDTQYF	TGTGCCAGCAGTTTAAACGGAGGCGGCACAGATACGCAGTATTTT
many	TRBD1	TRBJ2-7	TRBV27	CASSISAGGHAFYEQYF	TGTGCCAGCAGTATATCGGCAGGGGGCCATGCATTCTACGAGCAGTACTTC
many	TRBD2	TRBJ2-7	TRBV20-1	CSATASGLGEQYF	TGCAGTGCTACCGCTAGCGGCCTCGGCGAGCAGTACTTC
few	TRBD1	TRBJ1-2	TRBV7-2	CASSSAGGSFRYTF	TGTGCCAGCAGCTCCGCAGGGGGAAGCTTTCGCTACACCTTC
many	-	TRBJ1-2	TRBV29-1	CSAPGGPNYGYTF	TGCAGCGCCCCCGGGGGGCCGAACTATGGCTACACCTTC
many	-	TRBJ1-2	TRBV7-2	CASSSTTDTIADTF	TGTGCCAGCAGTTCCACTACCGACACCATCGCCGACACCTTC
many	TRBD2	TRBJ2-5	TRBV7-2	CASRTTSVETQYF	TGTGCCAGCAGAACAACTAGCGTGGAGACCCAGTACTTC
many	-	TRBJ1-1	TRBV27	CASTSTGARNTEAFF	TGTGCCAGCACCTCGACGGGAGCAAGGAACACTGAAGCTTTCTTT
many	-	TRBJ2-7	TRBV12-3/TRBV12-4	CASSFEGRYEQYF	TGTGCCAGCAGTTTTGAAGGGCGCTACGAGCAGTACTTC
many	-	TRBJ2-7	TRBV29-1	CSVAVGNTHEQYF	TGCAGCGTTGCCGTGGGAAACACGCACGAGCAGTACTTC
many	-	TRBJ1-1	TRBV11-2	CASSPGSGRGGNTEAFF	TGTGCCAGCAGCCCGGGGTCGGGGAGGGGTGGGAACACTGAAGCTTTCTTT
-	TRBD2	TRBJ2-7	TRBV30	CAWAGGGTYEQYF	TGTGCCTGGGCGGGGGGGGGCACCTACGAGCAGTACTTC
many	-	TRBJ2-7	TRBV6-2/TRBV6-3	CASRDFTYEQYF	TGTGCCAGCAGGGACTTCACCTACGAGCAGTACTTC
few	TRBD2	TRBJ2-2	TRBV19	CASSVHGSGRSVTGELFF	TGTGCCAGTAGTGTTCACGGTAGCGGGAGGTCGGTCACCGGGGAGCTGTTTTTT
many	-	TRBJ2-5	TRBV10-1	CASSPGFGETQYF	TGCGCCAGCAGTCCGGGGTTTGGAGAGACCCAGTACTTC
many	TRBD1	TRBJ2-7	TRBV2	CASSEDGTGFYEQYF	TGTGCCAGCAGTGAGGATGGGACAGGGTTCTACGAGCAGTACTTC
-	TRBD2	TRBJ2-1	TRBV4-1	CASSQRPGGSGNNEQFF	TGCGCCAGCAGCCAACGGCCTGGGGGGAGCGGGAACAATGAGCAGTTCTTC
many	TRBD1	TRBJ2-7	TRBV2	CATNDRAYEQYF	TGTGCCACCAATGACAGGGCCTACGAGCAGTACTTC
many	TRBD1	TRBJ1-1	TRBV13	CASSPYSGRGTGAFF	TGTGCCAGCAGCCCCTACTCGGGCAGGGGGACTGGGGCTTTCTTT